This TCR beta chain was sequenced in a study of CXCR3 chemokines and chemotherapy response in bladder cancer. This clonotype was counted ten times or more. TCRdb used MiXCR to reprocess the PCR reads, holding one entry per CDR3 protein. The profile shows several thousand distinct CDR3 sequences, around 12% of them singletons. CDR1 SQVTM and CDR2 ANQGSEA come from the germline V gene. The CDR3 covers 15 residues. The V end was cut by 1 base, the J end by 7 bases, with 17 bases between. The sample was gathered from a patient whose treatment included neoadjuvant chemotherapy. The TCR was taken from a human donor with bladder cancer that responded to neoadjuvant chemotherapy. This rearrangement joins TRBV29-1 to TRBJ2-1; the D gene is possibly TRBD2 (7 bases). The CDR3 sequence is CSVEVPGGLRNEQFF. The CDR3 coding sequence is TGCAGCGTTGAAGTCCCCGGGGGGCTACGGAATGAGCAGTTCTTC.